This note documents a single T cell receptor beta chain sequence. Its antigen is currently unknown. The data were taken from a study of T cells in Graves' hyperthyroidism and ophthalmopathy. General observations from the study: Expanded thyroid clonotypes (above 0.001) were mostly also found in blood. Ophthalmopathy was identified by the model a median approximately 6.9 months ahead of onset. Ophthalmopathy cases were set apart from stable hyperthyroidism by a 13 V-J model.

What was amplified from RNA transcripts were TCR beta CDR3 regions. Primed by the HTBI set, a first-round RT-PCR was run on the TCR CDR3. TCRdb ran MiXCR on the multiplex PCR reads and lists one entry per CDR3 protein. The sample includes fewer than 750,000 distinct CDR3 sequences, approximately 15% of them seen just once. V trimming: 1 base; J trimming: 4 bases; junction bases outside the gene matches: 3. Germline V gene sequence: CDR1 KGHSH, CDR2 LQKENI. The length of the CDR3 is 15 residues. V gene TRBV18 combines with J gene TRBJ2-3, with 9 bases lining up with TRBD2. This clonotype was obtained from a woman aged 50 to 60 with Graves' ophthalmopathy. The sequenced sample consisted of blood. In nucleotides, the CDR3 is TGTGCCAGCTCACCACTAGCGGGAGAATCAGATACGCAGTATTTT. This encodes CASSPLAGESDTQYF.